The clone carrying this T cell receptor beta chain was recorded many times. Graves' hyperthyroidism showing no ophthalmopathy progression within 18 months was considered stable. The authors took PBMCs from about 9.5 ml fresh peripheral blood. These data belong to a study of T cells in Graves' hyperthyroidism and ophthalmopathy. The CDR3 sequence is 15 residues long. The junction had 6 bases not matched to a gene; V was cut back by 1 base and J by 7 bases. Germline V gene data show CDR1 as SGHRS and CDR2 as YFSETQ. What was amplified from RNA transcripts were TCR beta CDR3 regions. Primed by the HTBI set, a first-round RT-PCR was run on the TCR CDR3. TCRdb called the multiplex PCR reads again in MiXCR, with one record for every CDR3 protein. The repertoire holds 200,000 to 250,000 distinct CDR3 sequences, with under 20% as singletons.

The rearrangement joins TRBV5-1 to TRBJ1-5, with 9 bases aligning to TRBD1. Sequenced input: blood. The sequence was collected from a man aged 50 to 59 with Graves' hyperthyroidism. CDR3 amino acids: CASSLSGTGQQPQHF. CDR3 coding DNA: TGCGCCAGCAGCTTGTCCGGGACAGGGCAACAGCCCCAGCATTTT.